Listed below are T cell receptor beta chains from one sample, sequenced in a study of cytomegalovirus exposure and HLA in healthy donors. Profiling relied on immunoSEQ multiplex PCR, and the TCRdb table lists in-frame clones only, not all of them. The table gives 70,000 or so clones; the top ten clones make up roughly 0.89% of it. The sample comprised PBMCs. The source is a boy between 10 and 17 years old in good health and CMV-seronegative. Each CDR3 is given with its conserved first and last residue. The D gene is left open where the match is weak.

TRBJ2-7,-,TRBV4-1,TGCGCCAGCAGCCAAGTATCGAGTAACGAGCAGTACTTC,CASSQVSSNEQYF
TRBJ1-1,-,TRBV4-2,TGTGCCAGCAGCCAAGAGTCAGGGATGGGGAACACTGAAGCTTTCTTT,CASSQESGMGNTEAFF
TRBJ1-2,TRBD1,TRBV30,TGTGCCTGGAGTTTGACAGGGGGTGACTATGGCTACACCTTC,CAWSLTGGDYGYTF
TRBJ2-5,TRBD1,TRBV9,TGTGCCAGCAGCGTCAGTACAGGGGACCAAGAGACCCAGTACTTC,CASSVSTGDQETQYF
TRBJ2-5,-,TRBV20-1,TGCAGTGCTAGAGTAGGGGGGACCCAGTACTTC,CSARVGGTQYF
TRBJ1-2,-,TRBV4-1,TGCGCCAGCAGGGCCCAGGGCGGATGGAGTGGCTACACCTTC,CASRAQGGWSGYTF
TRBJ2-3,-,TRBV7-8,TGTGCCAGCAGCCGAACAGGTCCGGGACTTCACGACACTAGCACAGATACGCAGTATTTT,CASSRTGPGLHDTSTDTQYF
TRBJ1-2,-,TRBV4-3,TGCGCCAGCAGCCAAGAGTCGGCGGATAACTATGGCTACACCTTC,CASSQESADNYGYTF
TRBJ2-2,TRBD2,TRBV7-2,TGTGCCAGCAGCTCCCTCGGACTAGCGGGAACCGGGGAGCTGTTTTTT,CASSSLGLAGTGELFF
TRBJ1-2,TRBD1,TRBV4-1,TGCGCCAGCAGCCAAGGCACAGGGGGTGGCTATGGCTACACCTTC,CASSQGTGGGYGYTF
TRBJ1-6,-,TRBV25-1,TGTGCCAGCAGACCATCGGGAGGTAATTCACCCCTCCACTTT,CASRPSGGNSPLHF
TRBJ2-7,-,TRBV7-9,TGTGCCAGCAGCCCCGCGGGGTTCCACGAGCAGTACTTC,CASSPAGFHEQYF
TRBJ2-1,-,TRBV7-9,TGTGCCAGCAGCTTAGGCCGGGGGTCCTACAATGAGCAGTTCTTC,CASSLGRGSYNEQFF
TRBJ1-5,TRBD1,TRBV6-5,TGTGCCAGCAGTTCAGGGGGGCGGAATCAGCCCCAGCATTTT,CASSSGGRNQPQHF
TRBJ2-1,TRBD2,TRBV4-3,TGCGCCAGCAGCCAAGCGGGACTAGCGGCCGACAATGAGCAGTTCTTC,CASSQAGLAADNEQFF
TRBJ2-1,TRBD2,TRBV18,TGTGCCAGCTCGCTTGTAACTAGCGGGGAAAGGCAGTTCTTC,CASSLVTSGERQFF
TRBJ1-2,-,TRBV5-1,TGCGCCAGCAGCCCTGGGGACGGGGGGAACTATGGCTACACCTTC,CASSPGDGGNYGYTF
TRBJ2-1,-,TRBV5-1,TGCGCCAGCAGCTTGGCATCCGAGAATGAGCAGTTCTTC,CASSLASENEQFF
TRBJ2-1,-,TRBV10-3,TGTGCCATCAATAAAGGGGGTGGGGGCTCCGACAATGAGCAGTTCTTC,CAINKGGGGSDNEQFF
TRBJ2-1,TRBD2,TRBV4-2,TGTGCCAGCAGCCAAGATAGCGGGAGAGGCTCCGACAATGAGCAGTTCTTC,CASSQDSGRGSDNEQFF
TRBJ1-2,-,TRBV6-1,TGTGCCAGCAAGCGGTTCAGGGGAGATTATGGCTACACCTTC,CASKRFRGDYGYTF
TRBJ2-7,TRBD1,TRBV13,TGTGCCAGCAGCCCAAGGGGCAGGGGGCTATACGAGCAGTACTTC,CASSPRGRGLYEQYF
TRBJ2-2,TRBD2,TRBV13,TGTGCCAGCAGCTTCGGTAGCGGGAGGGGAGTTATCACCGGGGAGCTGTTTTTT,CASSFGSGRGVITGELFF
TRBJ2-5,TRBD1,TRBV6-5,TGTGCCAGCAGACCCAGGGGGCTGGGAGAGACCCAGTACTTC,CASRPRGLGETQYF
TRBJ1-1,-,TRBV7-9,TGTGCCACCGAGGACAGCCTGAACACTGAAGCTTTCTTT,CATEDSLNTEAFF
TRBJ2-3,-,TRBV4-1,TGCGCCAGCAGCGAAATGGCGGGCGCCCGCACAGATACGCAGTATTTT,CASSEMAGARTDTQYF
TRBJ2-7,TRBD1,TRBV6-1,TGTGCCAGCAGTCTCGAGAGGACAGGGGAATACGAGCAGTACTTC,CASSLERTGEYEQYF
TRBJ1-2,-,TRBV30,TGTGCCTGGAGTCCGTCGGGGGGGTCGTGGGATGGCTACACCTTC,CAWSPSGGSWDGYTF
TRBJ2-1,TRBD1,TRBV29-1,TGCAGCGAATCGACAGGGTACAATGAGCAGTTCTTC,CSESTGYNEQFF
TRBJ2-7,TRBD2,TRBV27,TGTGCCAGCAGTTTAGGGGGAGGGGCGTACGAGCAGTACTTC,CASSLGGGAYEQYF
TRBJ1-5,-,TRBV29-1,TGCAGCGTTGTAGAGGGGCCAGGGGATCAGCCCCAGCATTTT,CSVVEGPGDQPQHF
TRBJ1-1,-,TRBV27,TGTGCCAGCAGATTGACAGGTTACACTGAAGCTTTCTTT,CASRLTGYTEAFF
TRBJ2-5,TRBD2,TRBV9,TGTGCCAGCAGCCCCCATAGCGGGGGGGCCAGGGAGACCCAGTACTTC,CASSPHSGGARETQYF
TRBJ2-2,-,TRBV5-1,TGCGCCAGCAGCGCCCCCCGGACAGAGAACACCGGGGAGCTGTTTTTT,CASSAPRTENTGELFF
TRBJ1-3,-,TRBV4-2,TGTGCCAGCAGCCAAGATCACGGGGGTGGTGCTGGAAACACCATATATTTT,CASSQDHGGGAGNTIYF
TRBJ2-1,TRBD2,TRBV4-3,TGCGCCAGCAGCCCCCTACTAGCGGGAAGTGACAATGAGCAGTTCTTC,CASSPLLAGSDNEQFF
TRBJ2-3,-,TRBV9,TGTGCCAGCAGCGCCATAGCGGCTCGAAGCACAGATACGCAGTATTTT,CASSAIAARSTDTQYF
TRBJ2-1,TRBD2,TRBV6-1,TGTGCCAGCAGTGAAGGGACTAGCGGACACAATGAGCAGTTCTTC,CASSEGTSGHNEQFF
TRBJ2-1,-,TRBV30,TGTGCCTGGAGTGGTGTCCTCTCCTACAATGAGCAGTTCTTC,CAWSGVLSYNEQFF
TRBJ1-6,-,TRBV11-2,TGTGCCAGCAGCGCCCGACACAGGGACAATTCACCCCTCCACTTT,CASSARHRDNSPLHF
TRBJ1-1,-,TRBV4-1,TGCGCCAGCAGCCAAGAAGGCAGGGCGAACACTGAAGCTTTCTTT,CASSQEGRANTEAFF
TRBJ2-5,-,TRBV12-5,TGTGCTAGTGCCCGAACTAGCCGGAGAGGAGAGACCCAGTACTTC,CASARTSRRGETQYF
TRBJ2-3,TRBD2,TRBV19,TGTGCCAGTAGTGGTCTAGCGGGGGGAGCAGATACGCAGTATTTT,CASSGLAGGADTQYF
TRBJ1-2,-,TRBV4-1,TGCGCCAGCAGCCAAGATAAGGACTGGTATGGCTACACCTTC,CASSQDKDWYGYTF
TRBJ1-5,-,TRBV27,TGTGCCAGCAGTTTTACCGGGACAAGCAATCAGCCCCAGCATTTT,CASSFTGTSNQPQHF